This T cell receptor beta chain is drawn from a study of breast tumors, draining lymph nodes, adjacent tissues. MiXCR, run by TCRdb on the multiplex PCR reads, gives a single entry per CDR3 protein. Counted here are approximately 180,000 distinct CDR3 sequences, more than 25% occurring once; the ten biggest clones make up around 4%. The length of the CDR3 is 14 residues. Looked up from germline, CDR1 is DFQATT and CDR2 is SNEGSKA (reference sequence). V was pared by 2 bases and J by 5 bases, with 13 bases between. Samples came from axillary lymph nodes draining the breast cancer. This chain joins TRBV20-1 and TRBJ1-5; D ambiguous. The sample taken for sequencing was axillary lymph node tissue. This TCR derives from a female donor with breast cancer. Some clones in this sample may be carry-over from other donors' samples. CDR3 in amino acids: CSARLGGHDQPQHF. The DNA for the CDR3 is TGCAGTGCTAGACTCGGAGGGCACGATCAGCCCCAGCATTTT.